The 3 T cell receptor beta chains below come from one sample, sequenced in a study of blood T cell repertoires in COVID-19. The protocol was immunoSEQ multiplex PCR, while the TCRdb copy is restricted to in-frame clones and leaves out a portion. The table lists roughly 62,000 clones, about 87% of them singletons, with 7.4% in the top ten. The sample consisted of peripheral blood. These receptors originate from a human donor with active COVID-19. The donor label of this sample is uncertain.

The sample holds a few counts of this clone. The rearrangement uses TRBV11-2 and TRBJ2-3; TRBD2 matches 16 bases. The germline gives CDR1 SGHAT, CDR2 FQNNGV. CDR3 length equals 17 residues. Trimming removed 6 bases from V and 5 bases from J; junction bases left unmatched: 8. This CDR3 is CASRRGLAGGHRDTQYF. The CDR3, as DNA: TGTGCCAGCAGGAGGGGACTAGCGGGAGGGCACAGAGATACGCAGTATTTT.

V and J are TRBV7-9 and TRBJ2-2; 8 bases fit TRBD1. Per germline, CDR1 SEHNR and CDR2 FQNEAQ (reference sequence). Unmatched junction bases numbered 0, after V lost 3 bases and J lost 0 bases. The CDR3 runs 15 residues. The CDR3 DNA follows: TGTGCCAGCAGCTTGGACAGGGCGAACACCGGGGAGCTGTTTTTT. Amino acid sequence: CASSLDRANTGELFF.

The gene calls are TRBV5-5 and TRBJ1-3; no firm D call. Germline V gene data show CDR1 as SGHKS and CDR2 as YYEKEE (reference sequence). The CDR3 is 16 residues long. The ends were cut back, 0 bases at V and 6 bases at J, with 16 bases in the middle. The CDR3 spells CASSLVKLAEANTIYF. The CDR3 bases are TGTGCCAGCAGCTTGGTCAAGCTAGCGGAGGCAAACACCATATATTTT.